This T cell receptor (beta chain) was identified in a study of shared clonotypes between healthy human individuals. Here immunoSEQ multiplex PCR was the method, and the copy in TCRdb shows in-frame clones only, minus some. The sample has roughly 2.4 million clones; 95% are singletons. J lost 4 bases, V lost 6 bases, and 10 bases had no gene match. This CDR3 is 15 amino acids long. Germline lookup yields CDR1 MNHEY and CDR2 SVGAGI. Sequencing was performed on naive CD4+ T cells sorted from blood. Subset reported: CD45RA+ positively selected. The receptor's source is a man between 18 and 35 years old in good health. The chain carries TRBV6-5 and TRBJ2-7; 9 nucleotides line up with TRBD1. CDR3 sequence: CASSWGQGGGYEQYF. In nucleotides, the CDR3 is TGTGCCAGCAGCTGGGGACAGGGCGGGGGATACGAGCAGTACTTC.